The rows below give T cell receptor beta chains drawn from one sample of a study of blood T cells in healthy people across ages. TCRdb reanalysed the 5' RACE reads using MiXCR and keeps one entry per CDR3 protein. The sample includes roughly 1.7 million distinct CDR3 sequences, about 35% seen only once; the top ten take over 9%. Sequences were obtained from blood. The source is a woman in her thirties in good health. The CDR3 runs from the conserved cysteine through the conserved F or W. A D gene is named only where the DNA matches it firmly. Some rows have no size entry. The others give once, few or many, or a class for an expanded clone.

CDR3aa: CASSQRFPATNEKRFF
CDR3nt: TGCGCCAGCAGCCAAAGGTTCCCTGCAACTAATGAAAAACGGTTTTTT
v_gene: TRBV4-1
j_gene: TRBJ1-4
d_gene: .
abundance: .

CDR3aa: CASSLTGGEQPQHF
CDR3nt: TGTGCCAGCAGCCTTACGGGGGGGGAACAGCCCCAGCATTTT
v_gene: TRBV6-2/TRBV6-3
j_gene: TRBJ1-5
d_gene: .
abundance: .

CDR3aa: CASSQLRGGASEQYF
CDR3nt: TGTGCCAGCAGCCAATTGAGGGGGGGGGCCTCGGAGCAGTACTTC
v_gene: TRBV3-1
j_gene: TRBJ2-5
d_gene: .
abundance: few

CDR3aa: CSARDLAGEKNNEQFF
CDR3nt: TGCAGTGCTAGAGATCTAGCGGGAGAGAAAAACAATGAGCAGTTCTTC
v_gene: TRBV20-1
j_gene: TRBJ2-1
d_gene: TRBD2
abundance: .

CDR3aa: CASSLSTGRGTEAFF
CDR3nt: TGTGCCAGCAGTTTATCTACGGGAAGAGGCACTGAAGCTTTCTTT
v_gene: TRBV27
j_gene: TRBJ1-1
d_gene: .
abundance: .

CDR3aa: CASSYGAGGAQYF
CDR3nt: TGTGCCAGCAGTTACGGCGCCGGAGGGGCCCAGTACTTC
v_gene: TRBV6-5
j_gene: TRBJ2-5
d_gene: .
abundance: few

CDR3aa: CAWSVHKNGYTF
CDR3nt: TGTGCCTGGAGTGTACATAAAAATGGCTACACCTTC
v_gene: TRBV30
j_gene: TRBJ1-2
d_gene: .
abundance: once

CDR3aa: CSARRGLSMNTEAFF
CDR3nt: TGCAGTGCTAGGCGGGGACTGTCGATGAACACTGAAGCTTTCTTT
v_gene: TRBV20-1
j_gene: TRBJ1-1
d_gene: .
abundance: .

CDR3aa: CSARDFGTGGRETQYF
CDR3nt: TGCAGTGCTAGAGATTTTGGGACAGGGGGCAGGGAGACCCAGTACTTC
v_gene: TRBV20-1
j_gene: TRBJ2-5
d_gene: TRBD1
abundance: few

CDR3aa: CATSATGVQETQYF
CDR3nt: TGTGCCACCAGTGCGACGGGCGTCCAAGAGACCCAGTACTTC
v_gene: TRBV24-1
j_gene: TRBJ2-5
d_gene: .
abundance: .

CDR3aa: CSRTTYEAFF
CDR3nt: TGCAGTCGGACCACGTATGAAGCTTTCTTT
v_gene: TRBV20-1
j_gene: TRBJ1-1
d_gene: .
abundance: few

CDR3aa: CASRHLSTGVTQYF
CDR3nt: TGTGCCAGCAGACATCTATCGACAGGGGTCACCCAGTACTTC
v_gene: TRBV27
j_gene: TRBJ2-7
d_gene: TRBD1
abundance: few